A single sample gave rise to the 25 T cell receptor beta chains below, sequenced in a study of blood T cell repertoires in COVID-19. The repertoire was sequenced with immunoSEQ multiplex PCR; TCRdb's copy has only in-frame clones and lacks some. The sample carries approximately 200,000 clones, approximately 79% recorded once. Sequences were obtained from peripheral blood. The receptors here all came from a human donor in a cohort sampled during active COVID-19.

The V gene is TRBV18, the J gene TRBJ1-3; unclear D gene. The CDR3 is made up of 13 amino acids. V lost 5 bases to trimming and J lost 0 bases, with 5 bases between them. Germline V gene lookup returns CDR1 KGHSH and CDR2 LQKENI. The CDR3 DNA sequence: TGTGCCAGCTCATCAGGCTCTGGAAACACCATATATTTT. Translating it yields CASSSGSGNTIYF.

The CDR3 is CASYPTSATGELFF. In nucleotides, the CDR3 is TGTGCCAGCTACCCGACATCGGCCACCGGGGAGCTGTTTTTT. V usage is TRBV18 and J usage is TRBJ2-2, with D unclear. CDR3 length: 14 residues. V lost 7 bases and J 4 bases, leaving 13 bases between the germline ends. Germline CDR1 and CDR2: KGHSH and LQKENI. The full variable domain, in which reference TRBV18 and TRBJ2-2 provide the parts outside the CDR3, is NAGVMQNPRHLVRRRGQEARLRCSPMKGHSHVYWYRQLPEEGLKFMVYLQKENIIDESGMPKERFSAEFPKEGPSILRIQQVVRGDSAAYFCASYPTSATGELFFGEGSRLTVL.

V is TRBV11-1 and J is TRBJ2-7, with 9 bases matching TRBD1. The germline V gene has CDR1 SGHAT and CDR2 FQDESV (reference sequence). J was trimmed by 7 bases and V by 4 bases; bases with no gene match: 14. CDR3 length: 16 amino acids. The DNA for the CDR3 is TGTGCCAGCAGCTCGAACCCTGGACAGGGGAGGGAGGAGCAGTACTTC. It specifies CASSSNPGQGREEQYF.

The CDR3 DNA sequence: TGTGCCAGCAGCTTAACGTCCACTAGCGGGTACACAGATACGCAGTATTTT. It specifies CASSLTSTSGYTDTQYF. The chain links TRBV7-3 to TRBJ2-3; TRBD2 agrees at 9 bases. The CDR3 is 17 residues long. Trimming cost V 0 bases and J 2 bases; bases outside gene matches: 6. Germline assignment: CDR1 SGHTA and CDR2 FQGTGA.

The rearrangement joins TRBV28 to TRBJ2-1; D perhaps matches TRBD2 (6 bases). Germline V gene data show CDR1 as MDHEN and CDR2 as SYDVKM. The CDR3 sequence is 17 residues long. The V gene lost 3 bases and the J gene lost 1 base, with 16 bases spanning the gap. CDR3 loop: CASSFPSKGRSYNEQFF. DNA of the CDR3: TGTGCCAGCAGTTTCCCCTCAAAGGGGAGGTCCTACAATGAGCAGTTCTTC.

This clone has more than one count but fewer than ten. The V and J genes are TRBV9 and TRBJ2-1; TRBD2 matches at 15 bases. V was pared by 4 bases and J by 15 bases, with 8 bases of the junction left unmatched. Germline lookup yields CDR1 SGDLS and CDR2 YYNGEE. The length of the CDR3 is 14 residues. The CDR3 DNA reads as TGTGCCAGCAGCTCCCTGGGACTAGCGGGAGGTTTGTTCTTC. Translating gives CASSSLGLAGGLFF.

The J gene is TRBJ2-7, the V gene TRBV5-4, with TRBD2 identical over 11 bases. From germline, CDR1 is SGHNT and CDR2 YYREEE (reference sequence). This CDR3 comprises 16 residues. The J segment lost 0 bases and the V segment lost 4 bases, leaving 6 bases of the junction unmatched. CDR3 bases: TGTGCCAGCAGCCGGGGAGGACTAGCGGGCTCCTACGAGCAGTACTTC. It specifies CASSRGGLAGSYEQYF. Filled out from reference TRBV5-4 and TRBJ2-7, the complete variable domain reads ETGVTQSPTHLIKTRGQQVTLRCSSQSGHNTVSWYQQALGQGPQFIFQYYREEENGRGNFPPRFSGLQFPNYSSELNVNALELDDSALYLCASSRGGLAGSYEQYFGPGTRLTVT.

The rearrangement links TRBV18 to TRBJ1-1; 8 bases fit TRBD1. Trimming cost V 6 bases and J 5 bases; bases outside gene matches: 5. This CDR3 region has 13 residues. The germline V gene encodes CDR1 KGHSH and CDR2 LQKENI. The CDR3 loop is CASSGQGQTEAFF. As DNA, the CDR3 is TGTGCCAGCTCTGGACAGGGCCAGACTGAAGCTTTCTTT.

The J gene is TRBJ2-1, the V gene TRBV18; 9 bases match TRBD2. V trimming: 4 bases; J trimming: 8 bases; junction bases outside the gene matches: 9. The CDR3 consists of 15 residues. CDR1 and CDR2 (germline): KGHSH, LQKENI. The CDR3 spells CASSLPGLAMDEQFF. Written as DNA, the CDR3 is TGTGCCAGCTCACTCCCCGGACTAGCGATGGATGAGCAGTTCTTC. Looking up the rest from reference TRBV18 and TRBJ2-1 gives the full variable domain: NAGVMQNPRHLVRRRGQEARLRCSPMKGHSHVYWYRQLPEEGLKFMVYLQKENIIDESGMPKERFSAEFPKEGPSILRIQQVVRGDSAAYFCASSLPGLAMDEQFFGPGTRLTVL.

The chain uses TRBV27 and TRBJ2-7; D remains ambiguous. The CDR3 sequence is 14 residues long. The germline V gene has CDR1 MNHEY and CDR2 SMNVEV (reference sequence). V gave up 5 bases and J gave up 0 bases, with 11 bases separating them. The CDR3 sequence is CASSPLAHSYEQYF. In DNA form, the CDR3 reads TGTGCCAGCAGTCCCCTCGCACACTCCTACGAGCAGTACTTC.

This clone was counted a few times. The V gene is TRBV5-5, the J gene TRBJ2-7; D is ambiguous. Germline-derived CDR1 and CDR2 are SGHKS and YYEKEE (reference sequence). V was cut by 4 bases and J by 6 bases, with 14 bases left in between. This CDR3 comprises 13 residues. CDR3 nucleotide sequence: TGTGCCAGCAGCCTCATGACTGTATCCGAGCAGTACTTC. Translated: CASSLMTVSEQYF.

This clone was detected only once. The CDR3 spells CARNEKAGGTYEQYF. CDR3 in DNA: TGTGCCAGAAACGAGAAGGCAGGGGGTACCTACGAGCAGTACTTC. The V gene is TRBV21-1, the J gene TRBJ2-7; the D call TRBD1 from the table was never checked on the DNA. TRBV21-1 is a pseudogene segment. CDR3 length equals 15 residues.

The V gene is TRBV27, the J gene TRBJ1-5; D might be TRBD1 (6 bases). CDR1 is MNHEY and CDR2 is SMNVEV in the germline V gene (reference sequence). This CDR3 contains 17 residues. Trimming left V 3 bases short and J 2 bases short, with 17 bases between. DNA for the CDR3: TGTGCCAGCAGTTTGAGTCCGGGACACAATCGCAATCAGCCCCAGCATTTT. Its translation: CASSLSPGHNRNQPQHF.

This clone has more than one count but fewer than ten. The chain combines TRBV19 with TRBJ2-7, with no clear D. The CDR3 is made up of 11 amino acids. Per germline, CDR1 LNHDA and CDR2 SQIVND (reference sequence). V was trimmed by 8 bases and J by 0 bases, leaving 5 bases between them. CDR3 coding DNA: TGTGCCAGTCGACTCTCCTACGAGCAGTACTTC. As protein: CASRLSYEQYF.

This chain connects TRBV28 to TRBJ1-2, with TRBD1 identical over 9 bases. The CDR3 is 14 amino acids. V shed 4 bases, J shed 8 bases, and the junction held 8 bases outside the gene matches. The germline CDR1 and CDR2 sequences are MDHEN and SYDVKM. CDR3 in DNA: TGTGCCAGCAGTTCGGGACAGGGAAGTCGGGGCTACACCTTC. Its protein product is CASSSGQGSRGYTF.

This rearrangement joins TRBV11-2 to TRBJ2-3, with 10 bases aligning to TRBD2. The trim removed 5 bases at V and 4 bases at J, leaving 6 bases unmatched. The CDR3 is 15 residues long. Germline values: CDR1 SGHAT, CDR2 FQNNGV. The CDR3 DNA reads TGTGCCAGCAGCCCCCTGGGACTAGCGCCAGATACGCAGTATTTT. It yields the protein CASSPLGLAPDTQYF.

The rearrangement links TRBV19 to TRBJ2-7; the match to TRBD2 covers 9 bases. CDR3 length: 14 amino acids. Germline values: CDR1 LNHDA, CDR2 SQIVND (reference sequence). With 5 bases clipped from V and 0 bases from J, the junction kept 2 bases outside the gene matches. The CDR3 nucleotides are TGTGCCAGTAGTCGGCGGGAGGGCTCCTACGAGCAGTACTTC. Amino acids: CASSRREGSYEQYF. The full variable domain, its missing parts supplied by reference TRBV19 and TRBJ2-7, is DGGITQSPKYLFRKEGQNVTLSCEQNLNHDAMYWYRQDPGQGLRLIYYSQIVNDFQKGDIAEGYSVSREKKESFPLTVTSAQKNPTAFYLCASSRREGSYEQYFGPGTRLTVT.

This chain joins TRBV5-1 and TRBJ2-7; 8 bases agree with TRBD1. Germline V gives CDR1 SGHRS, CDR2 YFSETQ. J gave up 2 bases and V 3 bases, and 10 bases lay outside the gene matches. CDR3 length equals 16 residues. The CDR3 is CASSWGTTGGTYEQYF. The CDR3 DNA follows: TGCGCCAGCAGCTGGGGGACCACAGGGGGGACCTACGAGCAGTACTTC.

The CDR3 is CASSRTGELFF. DNA of the CDR3: TGTGCCAGCAGCCGGACCGGGGAGCTGTTTTTT. The chain joins TRBV7-9 to TRBJ2-2; D gene uncertain. Trimming left V 5 bases short and J 5 bases short, with 3 bases between. CDR3 length equals 11 residues. The V gene's germline CDR1 is SEHNR and CDR2 FQNEAQ (reference sequence).

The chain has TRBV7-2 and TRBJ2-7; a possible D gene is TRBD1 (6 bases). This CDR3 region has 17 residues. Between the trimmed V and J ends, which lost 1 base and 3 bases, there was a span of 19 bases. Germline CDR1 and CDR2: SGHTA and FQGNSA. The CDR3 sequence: CASSLGTVSSRGYEQYF. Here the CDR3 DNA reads TGTGCCAGCAGCTTAGGGACAGTTAGCTCTAGGGGCTACGAGCAGTACTTC.

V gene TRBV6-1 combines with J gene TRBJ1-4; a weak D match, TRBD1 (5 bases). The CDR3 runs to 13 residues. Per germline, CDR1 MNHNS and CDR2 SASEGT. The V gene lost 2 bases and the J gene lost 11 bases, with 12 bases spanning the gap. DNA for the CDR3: TGTGCCAGCAGTGAATTTTTACAGGTGAAACTGTTTTTT. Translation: CASSEFLQVKLFF.

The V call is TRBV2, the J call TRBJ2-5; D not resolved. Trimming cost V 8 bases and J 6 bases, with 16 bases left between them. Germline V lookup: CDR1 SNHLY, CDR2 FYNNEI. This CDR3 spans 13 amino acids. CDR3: CASEVTRPKTQYF. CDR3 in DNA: TGTGCCAGCGAAGTTACCAGGCCCAAGACCCAGTACTTC.

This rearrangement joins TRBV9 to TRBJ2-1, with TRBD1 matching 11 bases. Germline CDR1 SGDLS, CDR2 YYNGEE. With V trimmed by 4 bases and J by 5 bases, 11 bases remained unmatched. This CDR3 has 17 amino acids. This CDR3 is CASSHTPGTGGNNEQFF. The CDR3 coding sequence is TGTGCCAGCAGCCATACACCGGGGACAGGGGGAAACAATGAGCAGTTCTTC.

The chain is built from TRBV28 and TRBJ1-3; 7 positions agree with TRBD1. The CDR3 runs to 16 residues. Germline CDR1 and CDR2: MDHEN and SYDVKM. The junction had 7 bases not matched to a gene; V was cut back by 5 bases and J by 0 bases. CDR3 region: CASSRRTGPSGNTIYF. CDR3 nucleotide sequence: TGTGCCAGCAGTAGAAGGACAGGCCCCTCTGGAAACACCATATATTTT.

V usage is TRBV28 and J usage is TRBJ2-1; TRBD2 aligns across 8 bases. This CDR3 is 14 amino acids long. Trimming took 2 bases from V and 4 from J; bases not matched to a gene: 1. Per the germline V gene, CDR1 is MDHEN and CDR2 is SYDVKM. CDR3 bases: TGTGCCAGCAGTTTAAGCGGGAGTTACAATGAGCAGTTCTTC. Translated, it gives CASSLSGSYNEQFF.